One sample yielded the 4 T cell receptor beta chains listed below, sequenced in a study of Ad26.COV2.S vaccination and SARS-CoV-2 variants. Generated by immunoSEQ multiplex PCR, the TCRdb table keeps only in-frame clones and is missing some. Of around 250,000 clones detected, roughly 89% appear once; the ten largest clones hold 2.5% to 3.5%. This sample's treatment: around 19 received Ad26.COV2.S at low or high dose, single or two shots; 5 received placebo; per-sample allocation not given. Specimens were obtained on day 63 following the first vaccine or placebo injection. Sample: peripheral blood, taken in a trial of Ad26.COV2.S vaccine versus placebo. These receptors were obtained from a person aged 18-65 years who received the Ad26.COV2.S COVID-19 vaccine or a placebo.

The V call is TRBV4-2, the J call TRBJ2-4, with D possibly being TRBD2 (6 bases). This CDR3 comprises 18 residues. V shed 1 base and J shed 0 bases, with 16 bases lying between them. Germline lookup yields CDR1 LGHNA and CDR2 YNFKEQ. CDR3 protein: CASSQGLWDSLAKNIQYF. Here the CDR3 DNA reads TGTGCCAGCAGCCAAGGGCTTTGGGACTCGCTAGCCAAAAACATTCAGTACTTC.

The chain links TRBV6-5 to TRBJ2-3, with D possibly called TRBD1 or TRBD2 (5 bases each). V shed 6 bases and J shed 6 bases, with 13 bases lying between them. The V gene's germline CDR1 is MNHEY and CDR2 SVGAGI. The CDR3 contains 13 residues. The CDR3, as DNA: TGTGCCAGCAGGATGAACGGGGCCGATACGCAGTATTTT. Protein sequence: CASRMNGADTQYF.

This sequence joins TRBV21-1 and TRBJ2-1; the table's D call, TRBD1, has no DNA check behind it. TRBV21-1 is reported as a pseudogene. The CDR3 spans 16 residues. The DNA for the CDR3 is TGTGCCAGCAGCAAATGTAAAGACAGGGGTAGGAATGAGCAGTTCTTC. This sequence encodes CASSKCKDRGRNEQFF.

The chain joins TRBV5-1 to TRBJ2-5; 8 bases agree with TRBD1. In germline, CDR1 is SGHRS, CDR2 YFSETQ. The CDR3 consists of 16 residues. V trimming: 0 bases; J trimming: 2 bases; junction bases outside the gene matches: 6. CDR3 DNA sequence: TGCGCCAGCAGCTTGGAGGGCAGGGGGCCGCAAGAGACCCAGTACTTC. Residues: CASSLEGRGPQETQYF.